This TCR beta chain was recovered during a study of memory CD4+ T cells and cytomegalovirus serostatus. Study findings and constraints: Median bootstrapped AUC for CMV status was approximately 0.96 originally, 0.75 to 0.91 US-trained. CD4+ memory repertoires contained about 40% of the roughly 150 reported CMV TCRbeta sequences.

This clone was counted between two and nine times. Antigen specificity is unknown. V lost 3 bases and J 3 bases, leaving 5 bases between the germline ends. This CDR3 contains 12 residues. Germline CDR1 reads MDHEN; CDR2 reads SYDVKM. Original handling: Out-of-frame sequences were removed, leaving about 2.2 million distinct TCRbeta sequences. Using immunoSEQ multiplex PCR, the repertoire was profiled, and TCRdb retains in-frame clones only, with some absent. Clone size and the V and J calls come from that table; the DNA yielded D and trimming. The sample gives tens of thousands of clones, around 76% of which show up once; approximately 0.4% is in the top ten. Single viable CD3+CD4+CD8-CD45RO+ cells were sorted as the memory CD4+ T cells. Serostatus was set by detecting CMV pp150, pp28, p38, p52 IgG.

The chain combines TRBV28 with TRBJ1-1; D perhaps matches TRBD1 (5 bases). The sample taken for sequencing was memory CD4+ T cells from blood. This sequence was found in an adult in good health and CMV-seronegative. CDR3 protein: CASSLGHTEAFF. The CDR3 DNA is TGTGCCAGCAGTTTGGGACACACTGAAGCTTTCTTT.